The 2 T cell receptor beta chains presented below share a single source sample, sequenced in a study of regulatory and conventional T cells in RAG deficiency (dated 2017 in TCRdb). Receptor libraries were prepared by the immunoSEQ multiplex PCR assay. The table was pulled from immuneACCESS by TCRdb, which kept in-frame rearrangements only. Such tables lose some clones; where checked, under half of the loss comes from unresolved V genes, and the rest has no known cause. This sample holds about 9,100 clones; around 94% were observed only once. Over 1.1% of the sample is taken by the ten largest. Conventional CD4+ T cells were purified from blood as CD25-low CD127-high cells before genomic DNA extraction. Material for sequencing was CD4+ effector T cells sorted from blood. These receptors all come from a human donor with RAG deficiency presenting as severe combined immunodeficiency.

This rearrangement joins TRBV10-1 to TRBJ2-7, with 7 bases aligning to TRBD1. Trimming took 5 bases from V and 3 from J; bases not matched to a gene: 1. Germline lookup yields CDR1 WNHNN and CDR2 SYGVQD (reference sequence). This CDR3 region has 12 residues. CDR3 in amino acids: CASSPGGYEQYF. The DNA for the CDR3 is TGCGCCAGCAGTCCAGGGGGCTACGAGCAGTACTTC.

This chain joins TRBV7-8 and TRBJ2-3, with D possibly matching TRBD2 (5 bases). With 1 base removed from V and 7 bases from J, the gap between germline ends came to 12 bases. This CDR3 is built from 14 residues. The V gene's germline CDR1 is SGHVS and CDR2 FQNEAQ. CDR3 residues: CASSLVAGINTQYF. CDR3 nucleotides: TGTGCCAGCAGCTTAGTGGCCGGGATCAATACGCAGTATTTT.